These 6 T cell receptor beta chains share one sample of origin, sequenced in a study of neurological immune-mediated disorders. TCRdb re-called the 5' RACE reads through MiXCR, storing one row per CDR3 protein. The sample lists around 41,000 distinct CDR3 sequences; roughly 15% were seen once. Sequenced material: CD4+ T cells from blood. Receptors were obtained from a woman in her sixties or seventies with HTLV-1-associated myelopathy (HAM/TSP).

The chain has TRBV5-1 and TRBJ2-1, with 8 positions matching TRBD2. Germline CDR1 and CDR2: SGHRS and YFSETQ. Trimming removed 3 bases from V and 9 bases from J; junction bases left unmatched: 8. The CDR3 loop spans 14 amino acids. The CDR3 sequence: CASSSGLALVEQFF. The CDR3 bases are TGCGCCAGCAGCTCAGGACTAGCTTTGGTTGAGCAGTTCTTC.

There are many counts of this clonotype. The chain is built from TRBV5-6 and TRBJ2-3, with 15 bases lining up with TRBD2. The CDR3 consists of 18 residues. Looked up from germline, CDR1 is SGHDT and CDR2 is YYEEEE. The junction had 6 bases not matched to a gene; V was cut back by 1 base and J by 3 bases. CDR3 sequence reads: CASSLQGGLAGGTDTQYF. The CDR3, as DNA: TGTGCCAGCAGCTTGCAAGGTGGACTAGCGGGGGGGACAGATACGCAGTATTTT.

V and J are TRBV5-1 and TRBJ2-5; no reliable D call. This CDR3 spans 13 amino acids. V was clipped by 0 bases and J by 5 bases, with 8 bases between them. Germline values: CDR1 SGHRS, CDR2 YFSETQ. CDR3 DNA: TGCGCCAGCAGCTTGGCCCCCTTGGAGACCCAGTACTTC. This codes for CASSLAPLETQYF. The full variable domain, in which reference TRBV5-1 and TRBJ2-5 provide the parts outside the CDR3, is KAGVTQTPRYLIKTRGQQVTLSCSPISGHRSVSWYQQTPGQGLQFLFEYFSETQRNKGNFPGRFSGRQFSNSRSEMNVSTLELGDSALYLCASSLAPLETQYFGPGTRLLVL.

This clonotype was counted at least ten times. The chain has TRBV29-1 and TRBJ1-2, with D unclear. The V and J ends lost 2 bases and 3 bases respectively, with 7 bases between them. The CDR3 consists of 12 residues. Germline CDR1 SQVTM, CDR2 ANQGSEA. The CDR3 here is CSVESADYGYTF. CDR3 nucleotide sequence: TGCAGCGTTGAATCAGCAGACTATGGCTACACCTTC.

Ten or more counts support this clonotype. This chain links TRBV20-1 with TRBJ1-6; a weak D match, TRBD1 (5 bases). CDR1 and CDR2 (germline): DFQATT, SNEGSKA (reference sequence). The CDR3 consists of 12 residues. With 1 base removed from V and 7 bases from J, the gap between germline ends came to 5 bases. The CDR3 DNA sequence: TGCAGTGCTAGAGCAGGGAATTCACCCCTCCACTTT. It specifies CSARAGNSPLHF.

The sample holds many counts of this clonotype. The genes are TRBV5-5 and TRBJ2-7; a possible D gene is TRBD1 (6 bases). Trimming cost V 2 bases and J 0 bases, with 15 bases left between them. The CDR3 contains 16 residues. Germline V lookup: CDR1 SGHKS, CDR2 YYEKEE (reference sequence). The CDR3 DNA is TGTGCCAGCAGCTTAAATCTACAGGGCTTCTCCTACGAGCAGTACTTC. This sequence encodes CASSLNLQGFSYEQYF.